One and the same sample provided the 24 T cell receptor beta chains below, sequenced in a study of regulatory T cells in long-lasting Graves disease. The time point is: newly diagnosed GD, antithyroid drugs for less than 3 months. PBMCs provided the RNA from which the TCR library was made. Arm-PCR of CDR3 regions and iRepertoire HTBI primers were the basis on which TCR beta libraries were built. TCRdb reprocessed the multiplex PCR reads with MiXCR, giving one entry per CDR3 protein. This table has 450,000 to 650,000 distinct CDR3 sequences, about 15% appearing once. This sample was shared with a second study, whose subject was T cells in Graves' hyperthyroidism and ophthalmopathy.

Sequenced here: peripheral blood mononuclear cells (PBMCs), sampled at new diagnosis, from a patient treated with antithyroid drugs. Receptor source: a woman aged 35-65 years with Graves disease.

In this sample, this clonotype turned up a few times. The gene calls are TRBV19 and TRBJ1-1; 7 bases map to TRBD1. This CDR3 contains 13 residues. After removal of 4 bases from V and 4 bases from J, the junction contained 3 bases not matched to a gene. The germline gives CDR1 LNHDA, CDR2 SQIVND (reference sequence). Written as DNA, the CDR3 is TGTGCCAGTAGTACGGGACAGCGCACTGAAGCTTTCTTT. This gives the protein CASSTGQRTEAFF.

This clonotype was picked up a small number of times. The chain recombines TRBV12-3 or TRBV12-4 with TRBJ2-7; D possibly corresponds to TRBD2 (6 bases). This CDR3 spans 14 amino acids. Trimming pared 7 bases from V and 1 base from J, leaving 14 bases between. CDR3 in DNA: TGTGCCAGCAACTCGGGGGTGGGGTCCTACGAGCAGTACTTC. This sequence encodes CASNSGVGSYEQYF.

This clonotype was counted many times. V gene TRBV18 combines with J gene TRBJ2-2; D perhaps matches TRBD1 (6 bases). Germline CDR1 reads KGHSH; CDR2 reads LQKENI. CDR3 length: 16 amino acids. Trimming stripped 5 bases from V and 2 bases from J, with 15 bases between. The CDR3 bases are TGTGCCAGCTCAACGCCGGGACAAAGAAACACCGGGGAGCTGTTTTTT. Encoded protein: CASSTPGQRNTGELFF. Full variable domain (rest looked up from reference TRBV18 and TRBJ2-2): NAGVMQNPRHLVRRRGQEARLRCSPMKGHSHVYWYRQLPEEGLKFMVYLQKENIIDESGMPKERFSAEFPKEGPSILRIQQVVRGDSAAYFCASSTPGQRNTGELFFGEGSRLTVL.

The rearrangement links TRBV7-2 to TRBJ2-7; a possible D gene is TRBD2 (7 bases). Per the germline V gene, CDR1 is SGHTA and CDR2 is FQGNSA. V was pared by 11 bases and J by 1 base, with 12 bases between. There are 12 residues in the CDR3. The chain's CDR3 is CAGGAGSYEQYF. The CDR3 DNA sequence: TGTGCCGGGGGGGCAGGGTCCTACGAGCAGTACTTC.

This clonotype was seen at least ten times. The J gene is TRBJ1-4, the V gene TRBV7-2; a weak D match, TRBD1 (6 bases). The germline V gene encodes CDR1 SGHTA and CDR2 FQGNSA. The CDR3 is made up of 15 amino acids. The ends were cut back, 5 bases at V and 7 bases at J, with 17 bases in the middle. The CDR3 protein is CASSPTTGSSEKLFF. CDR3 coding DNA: TGTGCCAGCAGCCCCACCACAGGGTCCAGTGAAAAACTGTTTTTT. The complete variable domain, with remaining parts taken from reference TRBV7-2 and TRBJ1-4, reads GAGVSQSPSNKVTEKGKDVELRCDPISGHTALYWYRQSLGQGLEFLIYFQGNSAPDKSGLPSDRFSAERTGGSVSTLTIQRTQQEDSAVYLCASSPTTGSSEKLFFGSGTQLSVL.

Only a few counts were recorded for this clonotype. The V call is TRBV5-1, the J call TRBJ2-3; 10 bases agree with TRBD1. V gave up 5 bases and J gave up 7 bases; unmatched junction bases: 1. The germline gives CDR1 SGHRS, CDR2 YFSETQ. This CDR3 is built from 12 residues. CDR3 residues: CASRGQGNTQYF. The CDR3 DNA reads TGCGCCAGCAGGGGACAGGGGAATACGCAGTATTTT.

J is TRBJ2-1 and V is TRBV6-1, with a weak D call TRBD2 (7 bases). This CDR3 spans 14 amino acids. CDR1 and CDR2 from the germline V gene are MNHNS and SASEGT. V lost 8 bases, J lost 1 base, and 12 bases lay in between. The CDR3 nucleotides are TGTGCCAGCGTGGGGGGGCCGTCCTACAATGAGCAGTTCTTC. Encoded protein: CASVGGPSYNEQFF.

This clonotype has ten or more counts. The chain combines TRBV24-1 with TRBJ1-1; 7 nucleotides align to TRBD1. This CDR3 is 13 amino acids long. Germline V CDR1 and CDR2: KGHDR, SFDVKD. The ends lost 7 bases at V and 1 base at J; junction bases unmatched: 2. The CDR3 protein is CATRDRWNTEAFF. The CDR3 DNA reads TGTGCCACCAGGGACAGGTGGAACACTGAAGCTTTCTTT.

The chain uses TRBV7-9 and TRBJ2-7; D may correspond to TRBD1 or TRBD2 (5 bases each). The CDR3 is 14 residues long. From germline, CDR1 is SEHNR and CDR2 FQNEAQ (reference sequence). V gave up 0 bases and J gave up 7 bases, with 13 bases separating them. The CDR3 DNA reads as TGTGCCAGCAGCTTAGCCGGGGCCCCGAGAGAGCAGTACTTC. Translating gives CASSLAGAPREQYF.

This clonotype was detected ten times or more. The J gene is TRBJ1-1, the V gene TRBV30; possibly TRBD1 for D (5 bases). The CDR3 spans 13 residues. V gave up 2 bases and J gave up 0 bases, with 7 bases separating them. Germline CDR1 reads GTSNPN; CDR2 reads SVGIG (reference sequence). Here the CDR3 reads CAWSMTVNTEAFF. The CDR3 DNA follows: TGTGCCTGGAGTATGACAGTGAACACTGAAGCTTTCTTT.

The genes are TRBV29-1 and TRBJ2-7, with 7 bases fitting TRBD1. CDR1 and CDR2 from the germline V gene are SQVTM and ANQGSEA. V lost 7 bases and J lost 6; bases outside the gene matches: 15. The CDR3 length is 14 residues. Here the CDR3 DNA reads TGCAGCGGTGCAGGGGGACAGAAAGCCTCCGAGCAGTACTTC. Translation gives CSGAGGQKASEQYF.

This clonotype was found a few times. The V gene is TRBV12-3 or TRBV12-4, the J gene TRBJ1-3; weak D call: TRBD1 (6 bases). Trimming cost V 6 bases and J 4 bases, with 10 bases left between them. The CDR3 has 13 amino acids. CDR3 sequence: CASRGTSGNTIYF. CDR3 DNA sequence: TGTGCCAGCAGAGGGACATCCGGAAACACCATATATTTT.

The chain's CDR3 is CSVPGGGENIQYF. CDR3 sequence (DNA): TGCAGCGTCCCGGGGGGGGGCGAAAACATTCAGTACTTC. The gene calls are TRBV29-1 and TRBJ2-4; the match to TRBD2 covers 8 bases. The V and J ends lost 6 bases and 5 bases, in that order; junction bases with no gene match: 6. The germline CDR1 and CDR2 sequences are SQVTM and ANQGSEA. The CDR3 extends over 13 amino acids.

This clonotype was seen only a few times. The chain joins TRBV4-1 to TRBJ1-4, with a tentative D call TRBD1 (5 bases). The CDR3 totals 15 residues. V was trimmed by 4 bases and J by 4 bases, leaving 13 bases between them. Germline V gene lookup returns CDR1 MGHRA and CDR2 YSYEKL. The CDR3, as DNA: TGCGCCAGCAGCCTTACCGGGACTAATAATGAAAAACTGTTTTTT. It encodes CASSLTGTNNEKLFF.

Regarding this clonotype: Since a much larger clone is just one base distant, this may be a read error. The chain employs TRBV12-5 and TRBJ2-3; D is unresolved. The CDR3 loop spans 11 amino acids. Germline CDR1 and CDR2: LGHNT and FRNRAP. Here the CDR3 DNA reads TGTGCTAATGGTTTATGGGATACGCAGTATTTT. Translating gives CANGLWDTQYF.

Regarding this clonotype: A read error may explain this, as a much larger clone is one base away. As DNA, the CDR3 is TGTGTCAGCAGCTTAGCCCCCTGGGAAAGGGCGCGGAAGAGTGGAGATGGCTACACCTTC. Translating gives CVSSLAPWERARKSGDGYTF. This chain connects TRBV12-3 or TRBV12-4 to TRBJ1-2; D unresolved. This CDR3 contains 20 residues.

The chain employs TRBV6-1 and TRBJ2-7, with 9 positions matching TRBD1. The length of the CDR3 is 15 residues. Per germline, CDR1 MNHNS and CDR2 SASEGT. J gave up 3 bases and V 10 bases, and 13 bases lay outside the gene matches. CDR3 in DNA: TGTGCCACAAAACCCTATACAGGGGGCCTCTACGAGCAGTACTTC. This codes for CATKPYTGGLYEQYF.

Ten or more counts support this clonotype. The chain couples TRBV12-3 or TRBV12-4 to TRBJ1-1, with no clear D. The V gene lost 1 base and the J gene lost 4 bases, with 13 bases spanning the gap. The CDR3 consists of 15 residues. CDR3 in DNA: TGTGCCAGCAGTTTAGTGAGAGGACCCCGCACTGAAGCTTTCTTT. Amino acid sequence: CASSLVRGPRTEAFF.

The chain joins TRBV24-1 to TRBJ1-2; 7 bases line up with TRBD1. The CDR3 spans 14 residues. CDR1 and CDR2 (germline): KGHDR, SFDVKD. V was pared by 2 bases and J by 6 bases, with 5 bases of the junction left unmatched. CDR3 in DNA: TGTGCCACCAGTGATTCGTTGACAGGGCATGGCTACACCTTC. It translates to CATSDSLTGHGYTF.

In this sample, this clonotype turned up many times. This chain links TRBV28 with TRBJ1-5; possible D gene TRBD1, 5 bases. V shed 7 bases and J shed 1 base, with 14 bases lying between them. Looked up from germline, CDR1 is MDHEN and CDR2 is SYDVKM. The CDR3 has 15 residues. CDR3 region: CASTSGGVSNQPQHF. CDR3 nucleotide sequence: TGTGCCAGCACCTCAGGAGGGGTAAGCAATCAGCCCCAGCATTTT.

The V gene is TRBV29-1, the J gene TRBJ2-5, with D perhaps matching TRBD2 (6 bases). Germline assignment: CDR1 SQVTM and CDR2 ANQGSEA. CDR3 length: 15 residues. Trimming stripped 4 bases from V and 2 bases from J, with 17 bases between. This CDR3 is CSVGVGGSYQETQYF. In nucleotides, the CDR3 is TGCAGCGTTGGAGTTGGAGGGAGCTATCAAGAGACCCAGTACTTC.

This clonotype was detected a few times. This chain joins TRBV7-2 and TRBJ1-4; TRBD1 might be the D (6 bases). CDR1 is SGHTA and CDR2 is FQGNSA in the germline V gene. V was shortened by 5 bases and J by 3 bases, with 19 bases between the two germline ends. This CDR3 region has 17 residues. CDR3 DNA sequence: TGTGCCAGCAGCGCGGGGGTTCGGACAGCCTCTAATGAAAAACTGTTTTTT. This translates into CASSAGVRTASNEKLFF.

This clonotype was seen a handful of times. The CDR3 DNA is TGTGCCAGCAGCCCCCAGACCGGGGGATGGGCTGAAGCTTTCTTT. As protein: CASSPQTGGWAEAFF. The chain has TRBV7-9 and TRBJ1-1, with a weak D call TRBD1 (5 bases). Germline V gives CDR1 SEHNR, CDR2 FQNEAQ (reference sequence). The CDR3 loop spans 15 amino acids. The V gene lost 5 bases and the J gene lost 6 bases, with 19 bases spanning the gap. The variable domain in full, with the rest retrieved from reference TRBV7-9 and TRBJ1-1, is DTGVSQNPRHKITKRGQNVTFRCDPISEHNRLYWYRQTLGQGPEFLTYFQNEAQLEKSRLLSDRFSAERPKGSFSTLEIQRTEQGDSAMYLCASSPQTGGWAEAFFGQGTRLTVV.

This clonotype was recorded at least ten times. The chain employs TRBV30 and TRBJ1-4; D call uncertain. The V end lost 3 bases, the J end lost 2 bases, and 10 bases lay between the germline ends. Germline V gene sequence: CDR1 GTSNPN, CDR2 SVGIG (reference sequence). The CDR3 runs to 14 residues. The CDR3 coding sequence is TGTGCCTGGAGCCCGGATTCCACTAATGAAAAACTGTTTTTT. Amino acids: CAWSPDSTNEKLFF.